This T cell receptor (beta chain) was documented in a study of T-cell memory formation after mild COVID-19. The CDR3 spans 15 residues. The V segment lost 0 bases and the J segment 2 bases; nucleotides outside the gene matches: 4. Germline-derived CDR1 and CDR2 are SGDLS and YYNGEE. This clonotype was seen only a few times. TCRdb fed the 5' RACE reads into MiXCR, producing one record per CDR3 protein. The profile shows roughly 450,000 distinct CDR3 sequences, 15% to 20% of them singletons. Sequenced sample: PBMCs or a T cell subset sorted from them (not recorded which). This receptor was identified in an adult woman who had mild COVID-19 (a few samples of this study predate the infection). Cell type and time point are not known. The genes are TRBV9 and TRBJ2-5; TRBD1 matches 7 bases. The CDR3 sequence: CASSVGGQRQETQYF. CDR3 nucleotides: TGTGCCAGCAGCGTAGGGGGACAGCGACAAGAGACCCAGTACTTC.